This T cell receptor beta chain was obtained from a study of cytomegalovirus exposure and HLA in healthy donors. As for this clone: Its cognate antigen is unknown.

Germline assignment: CDR1 GTSNPN and CDR2 SVGIG (reference sequence). Trimming left V 3 bases short and J 0 bases short, with 9 bases between. This CDR3 contains 14 residues. Study observations and caveats: Association of a missense DCLRE1C variant with TCR beta V- and J-gene trimming was reported in a later analysis. Differences between HLA loci emerged in a later analysis of TCR association rates, with DRB1 most and HLA-C fewest.

60 Vbeta and 13 Jbeta primers were used in PCR. Measured with immunoSEQ multiplex PCR; TCRdb has only the in-frame clones, and not every one. The table shows some 65,000 clones, with 70% to 85% occurring only once. The J gene is TRBJ2-1, the V gene TRBV30; D is unresolved. This clonotype was obtained from a girl between 10 and 17 years old in good health and CMV-seropositive. The specimen sequenced was PBMCs. DNA of the CDR3: TGTGCCTGGAGCCAAGTGAGCTCCTACAATGAGCAGTTCTTC. It yields the protein CAWSQVSSYNEQFF.